Below, one TCR beta chain is given with its context. Its antigen is currently unknown. Germline CDR1 is SQVTM and CDR2 is ANQGSEA. The CDR3 contains 11 residues. The sample originates from a study of T cells after posttransplantation cyclophosphamide. Overall study findings and caveats: Recipient CMV seropositivity and CMV reactivation strongly tracked TRB clonality.

The naive gate required viable CD3+CD4+ or CD3+CD8+ cells with CCR7+CD45RA+CD45RO-CD95-CD27+CD28+ phenotype. Repertoires were generated with immunoSEQ multiplex PCR, while TCRdb's copy carries only in-frame clones and drops some. This repertoire shows around 10,000 clones, roughly 98% found once; its top ten account for 0.25%. The chain uses TRBV29-1 and TRBJ2-5, with a tentative D call TRBD1 (5 bases). Sample: naive CD4+ T cells sorted from PBMCs. The origin of this receptor is a woman aged 60-75 years in good health, CMV-negative, and a related stem cell transplant donor. In DNA form, the CDR3 reads TGCTCGGTTAGGGGCGGAGAGACCCAGTACTTC. This sequence encodes CSVRGGETQYF.